One and the same sample provided the 5 T cell receptor beta chains below, sequenced in a study of T cell changes during pregnancy in multiple sclerosis. Sequencing was performed with immunoSEQ multiplex PCR; in TCRdb, only in-frame clones are kept and a portion is missing. The table has some 52,000 clones, approximately 92% seen once; the top ten hold about 0.25%. The sample in question was CD4+ T cells from peripheral blood mononuclear cells, obtained in the third trimester of pregnancy. The origin of the receptors is a female donor with multiple sclerosis, enrolled in a pregnancy study.

The J gene is TRBJ2-4, the V gene TRBV7-9; possibly TRBD1 for D (5 bases). Germline V lookup: CDR1 SEHNR, CDR2 FQNEAQ (reference sequence). There are 16 residues in the CDR3. The ends were cut back, 4 bases at V and 4 bases at J, with 17 bases in the middle. The DNA of the CDR3 is TGTGCCAGCAGCTCGTTCAGGGCGGACCTTAAAAACATTCAGTACTTC. Translating gives CASSSFRADLKNIQYF.

J is TRBJ1-2 and V is TRBV28; 7 bases match TRBD1. The CDR3 loop spans 15 amino acids. The V and J ends lost 3 bases and 5 bases, in that order; junction bases with no gene match: 9. Germline V gene data show CDR1 as MDHEN and CDR2 as SYDVKM. This chain's CDR3 is CASSFTGQLMYGYTF. In nucleotides, the CDR3 is TGTGCCAGCAGTTTCACGGGACAGTTGATGTATGGCTACACCTTC.

V gene TRBV6-1 combines with J gene TRBJ1-2; a possible D gene is TRBD1 (5 bases). Germline CDR1 reads MNHNS; CDR2 reads SASEGT. Trimming removed 2 bases from V and 7 bases from J, with 11 bases in between. The CDR3 loop spans 13 amino acids. The CDR3 is CASSESGGVGYTF. As DNA, the CDR3 is TGTGCCAGCAGTGAAAGTGGAGGGGTTGGCTACACCTTC.

The chain recombines TRBV7-3 with TRBJ2-5; 8 bases match TRBD1. The CDR3 is 14 residues long. With V trimmed by 5 bases and J by 7 bases, 9 bases remained unmatched. Germline loops: CDR1 SGHTA, CDR2 FQGTGA. CDR3 protein: CASSATTGQGTQYF. CDR3 bases: TGTGCCAGCAGCGCCACTACCGGACAGGGGACCCAGTACTTC.

This clone was seen just once. The chain carries TRBV28 and TRBJ1-2; TRBD1 matches 7 bases. The CDR3 runs 15 residues. V lost 4 bases and J lost 4; bases outside the gene matches: 9. The germline V gene encodes CDR1 MDHEN and CDR2 SYDVKM. The CDR3 spells CASSSTGQWVYGYTF. For the CDR3, the DNA is TGTGCCAGCAGTTCCACGGGACAGTGGGTCTATGGCTACACCTTC.